These 15 T cell receptor beta chains share one sample of origin, sequenced in a study of PD-1 blockade in classical Hodgkin lymphoma. Assay used: immunoSEQ multiplex PCR; TCRdb lists only in-frame clones, some missing. The sample records 25,000 to 30,000 clones, 78% being singletons. Each and every patient relapsed after autologous stem cell transplantation, and patients got differing brentuximab vedotin exposure. The sample consisted of peripheral blood mononuclear cells (PBMCs), taken before the second cycle of nivolumab. The receptor source for this set is a human donor with classical Hodgkin lymphoma.

The V call is TRBV6-1, the J call TRBJ1-1; unclear D gene. The V end was cut by 7 bases, the J end by 0 bases, with 12 bases between. Germline CDR1 MNHNS, CDR2 SASEGT. The CDR3 has 14 residues. As DNA, the CDR3 is TGTGCCAGCAAACGAGCGCAACTGAACACTGAAGCTTTCTTT. It yields the protein CASKRAQLNTEAFF.

V is TRBV29-1 and J is TRBJ2-7, with 8 nucleotides matching TRBD1. After removal of 4 bases from V and 2 bases from J, the junction contained 1 base not matched to a gene. The V gene's germline CDR1 is SQVTM and CDR2 ANQGSEA. This CDR3 spans 12 amino acids. The CDR3 sequence is CSVGQGTYEQYF. DNA of the CDR3: TGCAGCGTTGGACAGGGGACCTACGAGCAGTACTTC.

This clone was observed a single time. The chain employs TRBV7-2 and TRBJ2-5; 13 bases agree with TRBD2. V was clipped by 1 base and J by 2 bases; unmatched bases: 10. This CDR3 has 19 residues. Germline CDR1 is SGHTA and CDR2 is FQGNSA. CDR3 protein: CASSLVKGLAGSIQETQYF. The CDR3 nucleotides are TGTGCCAGCAGCTTAGTGAAGGGACTAGCGGGGAGCATACAAGAGACCCAGTACTTC.

The V and J genes are TRBV13 and TRBJ1-2; TRBD1 matches at 9 bases. CDR1 is PRHDT, CDR2 FYEKMQ, per germline (reference sequence). J gave up 4 bases and V 3 bases, and 0 bases lay outside the gene matches. The CDR3 runs to 13 residues. CDR3 sequence: CASSLDRGYGYTF. The DNA of the CDR3 is TGTGCCAGCAGCTTGGACAGGGGCTATGGCTACACCTTC.

This sequence joins TRBV10-3 and TRBJ1-5; tentatively, D is TRBD1 (5 bases). CDR1 and CDR2 (germline): ENHRY, SYGVKD. There are 15 residues in the CDR3. The V end was cut by 4 bases, the J end by 7 bases, with 17 bases between. CDR3 sequence (DNA): TGTGCCATCAGTGCGACCGGGGCGGGCGAGCAGCCCCAGCATTTT. Translated, it gives CAISATGAGEQPQHF.

Only one count was recorded for this clone. The V gene is TRBV14, the J gene TRBJ1-3; 7 nucleotides agree with TRBD1. The V segment lost 4 bases and the J segment 0 bases; nucleotides outside the gene matches: 3. CDR3 length equals 15 residues. Per the germline V gene, CDR1 is SGHDN and CDR2 is FVKESK. CDR3: CASSRQGSSGNTIYF. Here the CDR3 DNA reads TGTGCCAGCAGCCGACAGGGTAGCTCTGGAAACACCATATATTTT.

The chain joins TRBV7-9 to TRBJ1-3, with a weak D call TRBD1 (6 bases). The length of the CDR3 is 16 residues. The ends were cut back, 3 bases at V and 0 bases at J, with 12 bases in the middle. Germline CDR1 reads SEHNR; CDR2 reads FQNEAQ (reference sequence). CDR3 amino acids: CASSFQGTFSGNTIYF. The CDR3 DNA reads TGTGCCAGCAGCTTCCAGGGGACATTCTCTGGAAACACCATATATTTT.

The chain couples TRBV12-5 to TRBJ2-3; D may match TRBD1 or TRBD2 (5 bases each). This CDR3 has 14 amino acids. V gave up 7 bases and J gave up 4 bases, with 15 bases separating them. CDR1 and CDR2 (germline): LGHNT, FRNRAP. Here the CDR3 reads CASVGVQGADTQYF. Here the CDR3 DNA reads TGTGCTAGTGTGGGGGTGCAGGGAGCAGATACGCAGTATTTT.

V is TRBV5-1 and J is TRBJ2-1; 9 bases are a match to TRBD1. This CDR3 is built from 15 residues. Germline trimming cut 4 bases from V and 0 bases from J; bases unmatched to any gene: 2. Germline V gene sequence: CDR1 SGHRS, CDR2 YFSETQ. The CDR3 region is CASSETGGSYNEQFF. CDR3 sequence (DNA): TGCGCCAGCAGCGAGACAGGGGGCTCCTACAATGAGCAGTTCTTC.

The chain recombines TRBV28 with TRBJ2-5; D gene uncertain. CDR1 MDHEN and CDR2 SYDVKM come from the germline V gene. The V and J ends lost 8 bases and 0 bases respectively, with 10 bases between them. This CDR3 has 13 amino acids. CDR3 nucleotide sequence: TGTGCCAGCTTATCCCCTTACCAAGAGACCCAGTACTTC. Its protein product is CASLSPYQETQYF.

The V and J genes are TRBV9 and TRBJ2-3; 8 bases match TRBD2. Germline lookup yields CDR1 SGDLS and CDR2 YYNGEE. V gave up 1 base and J gave up 1 base; unmatched junction bases: 5. The CDR3 has 16 residues. This CDR3 reads CASSVSGGRGTDTQYF. The CDR3 DNA reads as TGTGCCAGCAGCGTAAGCGGGGGCCGGGGCACAGATACGCAGTATTTT.

In its sample, this clone was seen once. The gene calls are TRBV18 and TRBJ2-1; D perhaps matches TRBD1 (5 bases). CDR3 length: 14 residues. The V end lost 3 bases, the J end lost 3 bases, and 9 bases lay between the germline ends. Germline assignment: CDR1 KGHSH and CDR2 LQKENI. DNA for the CDR3: TGTGCCAGCTCACCGTCGACAGACTACAATGAGCAGTTCTTC. The encoded protein is CASSPSTDYNEQFF.

The chain combines TRBV2 with TRBJ1-1; tentative D call: TRBD1 (5 bases). The V end was cut by 4 bases, the J end by 3 bases, with 12 bases between. CDR1 and CDR2 from the germline V gene are SNHLY and FYNNEI. The CDR3 contains 14 residues. CDR3 nucleotides: TGTGCCAGCAGTGTTCAGGGCGAGGACACTGAAGCTTTCTTT. As protein: CASSVQGEDTEAFF.

CDR3 protein: CASSGVSGNTIYF. CDR3 bases: TGTGCCAGCAGTGGGGTATCTGGAAACACCATATATTTT. V usage is TRBV6-6 and J usage is TRBJ1-3; no clear D. Germline V gives CDR1 MNHNY, CDR2 SVGAGI (reference sequence). CDR3 size: 13 residues. Deletions cut 5 bases from V and 1 base from J, with 6 bases between.

The CDR3 is CASNPPPGADQPQHF. The CDR3 DNA reads TGTGCCAGCAACCCACCCCCGGGGGCGGACCAGCCCCAGCATTTT. The gene calls are TRBV2 and TRBJ1-5, with a tentative D call TRBD1 (6 bases). Germline V lookup: CDR1 SNHLY, CDR2 FYNNEI. Trimming shortened V by 7 bases and J by 7 bases, and 20 bases separated the two germline ends. The CDR3 consists of 15 residues.